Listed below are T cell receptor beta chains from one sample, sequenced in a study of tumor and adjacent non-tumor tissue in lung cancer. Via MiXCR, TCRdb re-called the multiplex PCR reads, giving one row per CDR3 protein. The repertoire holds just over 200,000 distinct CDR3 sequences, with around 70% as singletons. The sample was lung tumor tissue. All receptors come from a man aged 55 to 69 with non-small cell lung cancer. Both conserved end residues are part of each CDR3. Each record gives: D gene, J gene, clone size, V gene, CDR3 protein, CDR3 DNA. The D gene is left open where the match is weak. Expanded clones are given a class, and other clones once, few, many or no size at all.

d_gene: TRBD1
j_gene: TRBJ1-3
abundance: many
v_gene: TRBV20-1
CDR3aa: CSARQGAKGNTIYF
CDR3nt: TGCAGTGCTAGACAGGGGGCAAAGGGAAACACCATATATTTT

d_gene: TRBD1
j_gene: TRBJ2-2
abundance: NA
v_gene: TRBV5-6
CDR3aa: CASSPRQGAQVGELFF
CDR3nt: TGTGCCAGCAGCCCCAGACAGGGAGCCCAGGTCGGGGAGCTGTTTTTT

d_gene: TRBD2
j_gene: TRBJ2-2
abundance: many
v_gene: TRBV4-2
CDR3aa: CASSLSGGANTGELFF
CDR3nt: TGTGCCAGCAGCCTCAGCGGGGGCGCGAACACCGGGGAGCTGTTTTTT

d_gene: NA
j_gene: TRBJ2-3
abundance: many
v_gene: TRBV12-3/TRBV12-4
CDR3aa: CASNPSGADTQYF
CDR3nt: TGTGCCAGCAATCCCTCTGGTGCAGATACGCAGTATTTT

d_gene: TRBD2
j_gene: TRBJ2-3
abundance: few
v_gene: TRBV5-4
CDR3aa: CASSPGLWVTDTQYF
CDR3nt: TGTGCCAGCAGCCCGGGACTATGGGTCACAGATACGCAGTATTTT

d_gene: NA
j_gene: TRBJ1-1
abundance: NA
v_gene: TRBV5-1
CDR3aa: CASTLSGTSYTEAFF
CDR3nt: TGCGCCAGCACCCTATCCGGGACCTCTTACACTGAAGCTTTCTTT

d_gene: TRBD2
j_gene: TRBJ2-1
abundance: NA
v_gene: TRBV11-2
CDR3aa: CVSSSTIAGESSYNEQFF
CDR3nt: TGTGTCAGTAGCTCCACCATAGCGGGGGAATCCTCCTACAATGAGCAGTTCTTC

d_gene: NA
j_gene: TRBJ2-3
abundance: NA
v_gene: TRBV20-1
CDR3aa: CSALRGRVGPRSTVTQYF
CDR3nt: TGCAGTGCCCTACGTGGTCGGGTGGGGCCGAGGAGCACAGTTACGCAGTATTTT

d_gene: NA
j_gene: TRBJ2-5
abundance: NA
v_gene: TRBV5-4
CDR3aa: CASSSRQLETQYF
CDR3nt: TGTGCCAGCAGCTCCCGACAGTTAGAGACCCAGTACTTC

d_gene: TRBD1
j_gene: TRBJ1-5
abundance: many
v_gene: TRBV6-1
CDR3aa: CASSRMGQGNQPQHF
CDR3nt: TGTGCCAGCAGCCGGATGGGACAGGGCAATCAGCCCCAGCATTTT

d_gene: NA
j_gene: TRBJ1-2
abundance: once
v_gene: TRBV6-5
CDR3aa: CSSSPSDEGGYTF
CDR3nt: TGTTCCAGCAGCCCCAGCGATGAGGGTGGCTACACCTTC

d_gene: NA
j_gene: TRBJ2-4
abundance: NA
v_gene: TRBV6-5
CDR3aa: CATSYSSPKLAKNIQYF
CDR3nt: TGTGCCACCAGTTACTCGAGCCCCAAACTAGCCAAAAACATTCAGTACTTC

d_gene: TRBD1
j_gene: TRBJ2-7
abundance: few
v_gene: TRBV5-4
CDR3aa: CASSLWGTGSYEQYF
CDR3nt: TGTGCCAGCAGCTTATGGGGGACAGGATCCTACGAGCAGTACTTC

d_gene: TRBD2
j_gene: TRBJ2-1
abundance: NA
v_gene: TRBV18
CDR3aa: CASSPGPAGGLYNEQFF
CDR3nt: TGTGCCAGCTCACCGGGACCAGCGGGGGGCCTATACAATGAGCAGTTCTTC

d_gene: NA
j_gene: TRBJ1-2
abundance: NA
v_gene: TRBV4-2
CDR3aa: CASSPHAGTEWDAYTF
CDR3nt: TGTGCCAGCAGCCCCCATGCGGGGACGGAGTGGGATGCCTACACCTTC

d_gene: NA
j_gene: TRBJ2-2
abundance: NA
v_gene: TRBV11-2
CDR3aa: CAISSEANGELFF
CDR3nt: TGTGCCATCAGCTCAGAAGCGAACGGGGAGCTGTTTTTT

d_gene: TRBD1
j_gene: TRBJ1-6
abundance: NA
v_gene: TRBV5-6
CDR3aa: CGSSLVRDSNSSLHF
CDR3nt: TGTGGCAGCAGCTTGGTCCGGGACAGTAATTCATCCCTCCACTTT

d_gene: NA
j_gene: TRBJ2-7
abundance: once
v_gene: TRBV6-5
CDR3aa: CASGNGGVDRYEQYF
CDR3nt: TGTGCCAGCGGCAATGGGGGAGTCGATCGCTACGAGCAATACTTC

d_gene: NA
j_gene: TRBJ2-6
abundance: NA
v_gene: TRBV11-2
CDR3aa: CACSLVPKDRPSGDNLLTF
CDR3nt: TGTGCCTGCAGCTTAGTTCCAAAGGACAGACCCTCTGGGGACAACCTCCTGACTTTC

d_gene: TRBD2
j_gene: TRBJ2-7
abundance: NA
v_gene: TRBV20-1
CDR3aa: CSASTASGRPSGQYF
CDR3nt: TGCAGTGCCTCCACCGCTAGCGGGAGGCCCTCCGGGCAGTACTTC

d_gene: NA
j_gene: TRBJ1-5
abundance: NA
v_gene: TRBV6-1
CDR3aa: CAIGVWNEPQHF
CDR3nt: TGTGCCATCGGGGTATGGAATGAGCCCCAACATTTT

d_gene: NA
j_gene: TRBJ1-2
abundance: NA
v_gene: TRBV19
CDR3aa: CASSTVETGKGGYTF
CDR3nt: TGTGCCAGTAGTACCGTTGAAACAGGGAAAGGCGGCTACACCTTC

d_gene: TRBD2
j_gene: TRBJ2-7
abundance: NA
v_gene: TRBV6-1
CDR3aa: CASRDKLGTSGGYEQYF
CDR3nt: TGTGCCAGCAGAGACAAATTGGGGACTAGCGGGGGTTACGAGCAGTACTTC

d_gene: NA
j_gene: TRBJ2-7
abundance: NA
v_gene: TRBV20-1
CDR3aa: CSAQTGVIYEQYF
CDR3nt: TGCAGTGCTCAGACTGGCGTGATATACGAGCAGTACTTC

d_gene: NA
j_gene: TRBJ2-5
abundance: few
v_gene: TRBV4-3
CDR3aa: CASSQALAEETQYF
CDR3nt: TGCGCCAGCAGCCAAGCCTTAGCGGAAGAGACCCAGTACTTC

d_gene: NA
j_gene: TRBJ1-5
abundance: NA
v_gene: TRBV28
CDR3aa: CASRRGDQLQHF
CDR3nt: TGTGCCAGCAGAAGGGGGGACCAGCTCCAGCATTTT

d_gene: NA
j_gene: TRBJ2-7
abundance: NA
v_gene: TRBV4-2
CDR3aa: CASSPYRGQPPQYF
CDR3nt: TGTGCCAGCAGCCCCTATCGGGGGCAGCCCCCGCAGTACTTC

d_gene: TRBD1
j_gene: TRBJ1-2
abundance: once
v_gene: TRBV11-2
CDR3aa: CASIVPSGQGAGYTF
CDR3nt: TGTGCCAGCATTGTCCCCTCGGGACAGGGGGCTGGCTACACCTTC

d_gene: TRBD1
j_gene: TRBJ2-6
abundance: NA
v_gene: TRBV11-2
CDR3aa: CASNLVPKDRPSGTSVLTF
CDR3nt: TGTGCCAGCAACTTAGTTCCAAAGGACAGGCCCTCTGGGACCAGTGTCCTGACTTTC

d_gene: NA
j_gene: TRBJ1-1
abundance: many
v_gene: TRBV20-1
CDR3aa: CSARVPGEMNTEAFF
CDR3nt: TGCAGTGCTAGAGTACCAGGGGAGATGAACACTGAAGCTTTCTTT

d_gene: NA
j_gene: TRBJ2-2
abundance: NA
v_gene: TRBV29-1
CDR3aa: CSVAAGVDTEEPFF
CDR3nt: TGCAGCGTTGCTGCAGGGGTGGACACCGAGGAGCCGTTTTTT

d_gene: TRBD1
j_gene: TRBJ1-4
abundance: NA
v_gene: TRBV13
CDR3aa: CASSLRDSGEKLSF
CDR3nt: TGTGCCAGCAGCCTCCGGGACAGTGGTGAAAAACTGTCTTTT

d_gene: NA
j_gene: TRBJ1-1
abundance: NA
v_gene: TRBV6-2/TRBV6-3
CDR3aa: CASSRDTYTEAIF
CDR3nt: TGTGCCAGTAGCCGAGACACATACACTGAAGCTATCTTT

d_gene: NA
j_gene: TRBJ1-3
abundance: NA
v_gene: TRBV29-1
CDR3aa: CRYYGTLGNTIYF
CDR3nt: TGCAGATACTACGGGACGCTTGGAAACACCATATATTTT

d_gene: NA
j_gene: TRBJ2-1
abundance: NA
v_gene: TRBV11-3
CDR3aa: CTSNFGEQYNEQFF
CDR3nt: TGCACCAGCAACTTTGGGGAGCAATACAATGAGCAGTTCTTC

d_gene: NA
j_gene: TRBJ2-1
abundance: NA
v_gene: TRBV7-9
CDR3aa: CVSSLDTMRYNEQSF
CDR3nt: TGTGTCAGCAGCTTAGACACTATGAGGTACAATGAGCAGTCCTTC

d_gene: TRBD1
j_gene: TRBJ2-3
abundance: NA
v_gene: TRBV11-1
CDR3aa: CASSLGSRGPFISTDTQYF
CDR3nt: TGTGCCAGCAGCTTAGGCAGCAGGGGGCCTTTCATTAGCACAGATACGCAGTATTTT

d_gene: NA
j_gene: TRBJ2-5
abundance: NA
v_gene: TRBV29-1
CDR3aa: CSVEAPGEVETQYF
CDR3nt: TGTAGCGTTGAGGCGCCAGGGGAGGTCGAGACCCAGTACTTC

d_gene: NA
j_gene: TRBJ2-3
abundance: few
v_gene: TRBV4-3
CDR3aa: CASSQARGDTQYF
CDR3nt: TGCGCCAGCAGCCAAGCCCGGGGAGATACGCAGTATTTT

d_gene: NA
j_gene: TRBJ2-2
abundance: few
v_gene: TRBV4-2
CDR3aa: CASSQGEQVTGELFF
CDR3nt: TGTGCCAGCAGCCAAGGGGAACAGGTTACCGGGGAGCTGTTTTTT

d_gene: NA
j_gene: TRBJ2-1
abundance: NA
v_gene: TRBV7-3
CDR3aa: CASSLPGRSEQFF
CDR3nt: TGTGCCAGCAGCCTCCCGGGACGGAGTGAGCAGTTCTTC

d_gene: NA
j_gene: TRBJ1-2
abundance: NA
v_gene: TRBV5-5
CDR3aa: CASSRSTANYGYTF
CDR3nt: TGTGCCAGCAGCCGCTCGACAGCTAACTATGGCTACACCTTC

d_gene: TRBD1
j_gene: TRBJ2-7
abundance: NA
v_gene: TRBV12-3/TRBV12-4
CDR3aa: CGSSRTGVTYEQYF
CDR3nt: TGTGGCAGCAGTCGGACAGGGGTTACCTACGAGCAGTACTTC

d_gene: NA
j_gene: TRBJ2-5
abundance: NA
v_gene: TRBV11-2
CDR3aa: CTSSSTMGGPEETQYF
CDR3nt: TGTACCAGCAGCTCCACAATGGGGGGGCCAGAGGAGACCCAATACTTC

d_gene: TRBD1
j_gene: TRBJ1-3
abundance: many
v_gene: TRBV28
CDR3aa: CASTTPGQGSGNTIYF
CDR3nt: TGTGCCAGCACCACCCCGGGACAGGGCTCTGGAAACACCATATATTTT

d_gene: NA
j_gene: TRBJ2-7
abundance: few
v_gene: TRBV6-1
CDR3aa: CASSEKGWRYEQYF
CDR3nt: TGTGCCAGCAGTGAAAAGGGTTGGAGGTACGAGCAGTACTTC

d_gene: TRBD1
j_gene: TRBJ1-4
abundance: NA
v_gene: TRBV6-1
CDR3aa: CVIGQGGMSKATNEKLFF
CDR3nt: TGTGTCATCGGACAGGGGGGGATGTCTAAAGCAACTAATGAAAAACTGTTTTTT

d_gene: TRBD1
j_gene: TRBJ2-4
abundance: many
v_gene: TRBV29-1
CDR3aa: CSVGTGGNIQYF
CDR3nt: TGCAGCGTCGGGACAGGGGGCAACATTCAGTACTTC

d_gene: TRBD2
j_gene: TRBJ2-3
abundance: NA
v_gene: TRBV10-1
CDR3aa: CASNAPGGTQYF
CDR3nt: TGCGCCAGCAATGCACCGGGAGGTACGCAGTATTTT

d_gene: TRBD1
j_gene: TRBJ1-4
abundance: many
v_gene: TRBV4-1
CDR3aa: CASSPRTGDEKLFF
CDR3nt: TGCGCCAGCAGCCCCCGGACAGGGGATGAAAAACTGTTTTTT

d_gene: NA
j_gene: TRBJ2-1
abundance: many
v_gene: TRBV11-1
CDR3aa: CASSLLSGSKEDEQFF
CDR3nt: TGTGCCAGCAGCTTATTATCAGGGAGTAAAGAGGATGAGCAGTTCTTC

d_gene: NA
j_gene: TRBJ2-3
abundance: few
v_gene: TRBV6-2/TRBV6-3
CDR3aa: CASSYRGPDTQYF
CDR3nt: TGTGCCAGCAGTTACCGGGGGCCGGATACGCAGTATTTT

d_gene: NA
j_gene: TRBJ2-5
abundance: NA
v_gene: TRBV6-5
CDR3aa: CASSYSIGGFETQYF
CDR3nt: TGTGCCAGTAGTTACTCGATTGGGGGTTTTGAGACCCAGTACTTC

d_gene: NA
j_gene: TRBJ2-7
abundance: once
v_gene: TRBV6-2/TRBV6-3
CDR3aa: CVSSSVSRFEYF
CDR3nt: TGTGTCAGTAGCTCCGTCTCTAGATTCGAGTACTTC